The clone carrying this T cell receptor (beta chain) was seen only once. What it recognizes is unknown. Only in-frame clones appear in the TCRdb table, and some are missing; sequencing was by immunoSEQ multiplex PCR. The data hold roughly 2.1 million clones, with about 93% observed a single time. CD45RO negativity and positive selection for CCR7 defined naive CD8 cells, a population that excluded terminally differentiated effector memory CD45RA+ cells. This entry comes from a study of shared clonotypes between healthy human individuals. Across the study: The cohort comprised a couple of women and a few men. Their ages spanned 18 to 49 years.

Germline-derived CDR1 and CDR2 are LGHNA and YSLEER. The CDR3 totals 14 residues. V shed 10 bases, J shed 3 bases, and the junction held 5 bases outside the gene matches. The study's findings and limits: The study found lower generation probabilities in non-shared clonotypes than in those shared by all four donors. Sharing across four donors was highest in naive CD4 (about 5%) and lowest in memory CD8 (roughly 0.4%).

This chain joins TRBV4-3 and TRBJ2-1; 11 nucleotides line up with TRBD2. The clonotype originates from a man between 18 and 29 years old in good health. Some clones in this sample may be carry-over from other donors' samples. The sample taken for sequencing was naive CD8+ T cells from PBMCs. The CDR3 reads CATSGTSGYNEQFF. CDR3 coding DNA: TGCGCCACCTCCGGGACTAGCGGCTACAATGAGCAGTTCTTC.